Included here is one TCR beta chain sequence, with context. Its antigen remains unidentified. A multiplex PCR was run with 60 Vbeta primers and 13 Jbeta primers. The method was immunoSEQ multiplex PCR; TCRdb's version includes in-frame clones alone and lacks a portion of them. The sample includes over 200,000 clones, approximately 90% seen only once; the top ten take around 1%. This record comes from a study of cytomegalovirus exposure and HLA in healthy donors. Study results and limitations: The investigators catalogued 150 to 200 TCR beta chains as cytomegalovirus-associated. A later analysis by the authors found several of the most significant clusters apparently linked to common viral pathogens. About 87% or about 30% of the time was how often most TCR beta V segments were productive, according to an earlier analysis.

The CDR3 has 15 amino acids. Trimming shortened V by 3 bases and J by 4 bases, and 17 bases separated the two germline ends. Germline-derived CDR1 and CDR2 are GTSNPN and SVGIG (reference sequence). The V gene is TRBV30, the J gene TRBJ2-3, with a tentative D call TRBD2 (6 bases). What was sequenced was PBMCs. This TCR derives from a woman in her late teens or twenties in good health and CMV-seronegative. As DNA, the CDR3 is TGTGCCTGGAGGTTTATTGGCGGGATACCAGATACGCAGTATTTT. Translating gives CAWRFIGGIPDTQYF.